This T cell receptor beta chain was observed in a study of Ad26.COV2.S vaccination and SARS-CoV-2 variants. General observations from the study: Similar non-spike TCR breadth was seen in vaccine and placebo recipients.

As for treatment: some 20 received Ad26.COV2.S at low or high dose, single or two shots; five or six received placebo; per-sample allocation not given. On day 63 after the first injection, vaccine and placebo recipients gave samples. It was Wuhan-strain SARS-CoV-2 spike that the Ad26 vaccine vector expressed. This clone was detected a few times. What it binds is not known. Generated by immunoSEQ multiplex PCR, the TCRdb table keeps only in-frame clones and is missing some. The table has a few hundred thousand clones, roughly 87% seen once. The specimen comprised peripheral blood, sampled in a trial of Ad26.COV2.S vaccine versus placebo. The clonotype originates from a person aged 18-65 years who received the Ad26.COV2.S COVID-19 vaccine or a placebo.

The CDR3 DNA is TGTGCCAGTAGTGTACAGGGTGGCCCTAATGAAAAACTGTTTTTT. This sequence encodes CASSVQGGPNEKLFF. The chain employs TRBV19 and TRBJ1-4, with D maybe TRBD1 (6 bases). Germline V CDR1 and CDR2: LNHDA, SQIVND (reference sequence). The CDR3 runs 15 residues. V lost 5 bases and J 3 bases, leaving 13 bases between the germline ends.